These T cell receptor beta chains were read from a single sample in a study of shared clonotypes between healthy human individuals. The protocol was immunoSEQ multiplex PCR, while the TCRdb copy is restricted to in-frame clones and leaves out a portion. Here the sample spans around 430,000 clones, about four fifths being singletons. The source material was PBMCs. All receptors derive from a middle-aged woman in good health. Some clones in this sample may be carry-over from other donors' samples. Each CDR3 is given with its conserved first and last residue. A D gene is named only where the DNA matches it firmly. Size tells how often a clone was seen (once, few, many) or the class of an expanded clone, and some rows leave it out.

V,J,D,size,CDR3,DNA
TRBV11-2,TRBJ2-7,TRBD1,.,CASSPTGGGIYEQYF,TGTGCCAGCAGCCCGACAGGGGGCGGGATTTACGAGCAGTACTTC
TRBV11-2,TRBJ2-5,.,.,CASSLPPMQETQYF,TGTGCCAGCAGCCTCCCGCCGATGCAAGAGACCCAGTACTTC
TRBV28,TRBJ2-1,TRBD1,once,CASRRQGYDEQFF,TGTGCCAGCAGGCGACAGGGGTATGATGAGCAGTTCTTC
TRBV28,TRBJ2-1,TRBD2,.,CASSPQLAGREQFF,TGTGCCAGCAGTCCTCAGCTAGCGGGACGAGAGCAGTTCTTC
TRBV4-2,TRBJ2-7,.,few,CASSQSPDGPYEQYF,TGTGCCAGCAGCCAATCCCCAGACGGACCCTACGAGCAGTACTTC
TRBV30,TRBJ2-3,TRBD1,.,CAWSVNRGRISTDTQYF,TGTGCCTGGAGTGTAAACAGGGGGCGAATCAGCACAGATACGCAGTATTTT
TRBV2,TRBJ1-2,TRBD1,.,CASSIPPGTGYGYTF,TGTGCCAGCAGTATCCCCCCCGGGACAGGATATGGCTACACCTTC
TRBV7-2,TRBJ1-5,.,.,CASSLTDSNQPQHF,TGTGCCAGCAGTCTCACAGATAGCAATCAGCCCCAGCATTTT
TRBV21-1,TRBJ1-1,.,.,CASRRGVYTIRTEAFF,TGTGCCAGCAGGCGTGGCGTCTACACAATTCGCACTGAAGCTTTCTTT
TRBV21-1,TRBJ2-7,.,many,CASSKEGQGPTRGYYEQYF,TGTGCCAGCAGCAAGGAAGGTCAGGGGCCGACCCGCGGATACTACGAGCAGTACTTC
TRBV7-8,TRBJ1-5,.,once,CASSLAEGRGQPQHF,TGTGCCAGCAGCTTAGCTGAGGGGCGAGGGCAGCCCCAGCATTTT
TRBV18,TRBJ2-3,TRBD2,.,CASSPVAGAPDTQYF,TGTGCCAGCTCACCGGTGGCGGGAGCGCCAGATACGCAGTATTTT
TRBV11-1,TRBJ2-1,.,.,CASSLDGVYEQFF,TGTGCCAGCAGCTTAGATGGGGTTTACGAGCAGTTCTTC
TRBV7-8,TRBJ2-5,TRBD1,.,CASSLAAGGETQYF,TGTGCCAGCAGCTTAGCGGCAGGGGGTGAGACCCAGTACTTC
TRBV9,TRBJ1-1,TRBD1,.,CASSATGGNTEAFF,TGTGCCAGCAGCGCCACAGGGGGTAACACTGAAGCTTTCTTT
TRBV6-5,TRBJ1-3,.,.,CASSPRAGNTIYF,TGTGCCAGCAGCCCGAGGGCTGGAAACACCATATATTTT
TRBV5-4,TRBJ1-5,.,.,CASSPGRGNQPQHF,TGTGCCAGCAGCCCCGGACGGGGAAATCAGCCCCAGCATTTT
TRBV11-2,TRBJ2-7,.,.,CASSLRGQAGGEQYF,TGTGCCAGCAGCTTGCGCGGACAGGCGGGGGGTGAGCAGTACTTC
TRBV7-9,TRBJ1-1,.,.,CASSLDPREAFF,TGTGCCAGCAGCTTGGACCCCCGTGAGGCTTTCTTT
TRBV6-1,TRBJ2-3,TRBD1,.,CASSGAPGQGTDTQYF,TGTGCCAGCAGTGGGGCCCCGGGACAGGGGACAGATACGCAGTATTTT
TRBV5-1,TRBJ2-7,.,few,CASSQGLSGLRAEQYF,TGCGCCAGCAGCCAGGGATTATCGGGACTCCGGGCCGAGCAGTACTTC
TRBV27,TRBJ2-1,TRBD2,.,CASGGLAHYNEQFF,TGTGCCAGCGGGGGACTAGCACACTACAATGAGCAGTTCTTC
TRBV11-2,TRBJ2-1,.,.,CASSLTPGITYNEQFF,TGTGCCAGCAGCTTAACCCCGGGAATAACCTACAATGAGCAGTTCTTC
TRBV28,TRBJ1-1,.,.,CASSRTTEAFF,TGTGCCAGCAGCCGAACCACTGAAGCTTTCTTT
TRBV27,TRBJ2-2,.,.,CASSSYLQRVNTGELFF,TGTGCCAGCAGTTCCTACCTTCAACGCGTAAACACCGGGGAGCTGTTTTTT
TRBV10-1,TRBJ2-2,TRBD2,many,CASSEGTSGNANTGELFF,TGCGCCAGCAGTGAGGGGACTAGCGGGAACGCGAACACCGGGGAGCTGTTTTTT
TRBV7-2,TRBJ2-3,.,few,CASSGSVARTDTQYF,TGTGCCAGCAGCGGTAGCGTCGCCCGCACAGATACGCAGTATTTT
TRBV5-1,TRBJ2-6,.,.,CASSLEGAGANVLTF,TGCGCCAGCAGCTTGGAGGGAGCTGGGGCCAACGTCCTGACTTTC
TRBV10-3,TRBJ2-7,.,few,CAIRAGNYEQYF,TGTGCCATCAGAGCCGGGAACTACGAGCAGTACTTC
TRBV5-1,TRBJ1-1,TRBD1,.,CASSWRQGPNTEAFF,TGCGCCAGCAGCTGGAGACAGGGCCCGAACACTGAAGCTTTCTTT